The 27 T cell receptor beta chains given below trace back to one sample, sequenced in a study of regulatory dendritic cells for organ transplantation. Assay: immunoSEQ multiplex PCR; the TCRdb copy retains only in-frame clones and omits some. The top ten hold 0.25% to 0.3% of the sample, which has roughly 20,000 clones, 85% to 90% seen once. Antigens for these TCRs are unknown. Sorted subsets were CFSE-labeled and cultured around five days with allogeneic dendritic cells. The sequenced sample was naive CD4+ T cells from blood cultured with dendritic cells. Subset denoted: CD45RA+ naive T cells. These TCRs come from a human donor in good health.

This chain uses TRBV7-2 with TRBJ1-5; 10 nucleotides agree with TRBD1. The V gene end was trimmed by 4 bases and the J gene end by 4 bases; junction bases not matched to a gene: 1. CDR3 size: 14 residues. CDR1 is SGHTA and CDR2 is FQGNSA in the germline V gene. CDR3 sequence reads: CASSSDRGNQPQHF. For the CDR3, the DNA is TGTGCCAGCAGCTCGGACAGGGGGAATCAGCCCCAGCATTTT.

This clone was detected once. The chain is built from TRBV9 and TRBJ1-2; 7 nucleotides agree with TRBD1. Germline V CDR1 and CDR2: SGDLS, YYNGEE. The J segment lost 4 bases and the V segment lost 4 bases, leaving 4 bases of the junction unmatched. The CDR3 is 13 amino acids. This chain's CDR3 is CASSLDRAYGYTF. DNA of the CDR3: TGTGCCAGCAGCCTAGACAGGGCCTATGGCTACACCTTC.

The chain recombines TRBV29-1 with TRBJ1-2, with unresolved D. The CDR3 length is 13 residues. The germline CDR1 and CDR2 sequences are SQVTM and ANQGSEA. Trimming pared 1 base from V and 8 bases from J, leaving 14 bases between. In DNA, the CDR3 is TGCAGCGTTGAAGTTAGGCCCGGGCGCGGCTACACCTTC. This gives the protein CSVEVRPGRGYTF.

The chain combines TRBV11-2 with TRBJ2-1; maybe TRBD2 (6 bases). This CDR3 comprises 16 residues. Trimming shortened V by 6 bases and J by 4 bases, and 19 bases separated the two germline ends. CDR1 and CDR2 from the germline V gene are SGHAT and FQNNGV. CDR3 sequence: CASRSATSQYYNEQFF. CDR3 sequence (DNA): TGTGCCAGCAGATCTGCTACTAGCCAGTATTACAATGAGCAGTTCTTC.

The V and J genes are TRBV6-5 and TRBJ1-2; possible D gene TRBD1, 5 bases. From germline, CDR1 is MNHEY and CDR2 SVGAGI. This CDR3 comprises 16 residues. V lost 0 bases and J lost 2, with 13 bases in between. CDR3 sequence reads: CASSYSSQWGNYGYTF. For the CDR3, the DNA is TGTGCCAGCAGTTACTCAAGCCAGTGGGGGAACTATGGCTACACCTTC.

This clone was found once. V usage is TRBV7-2 and J usage is TRBJ2-3, with D possibly called TRBD1 or TRBD2 (5 bases each). The CDR3 has 15 amino acids. Trimming took off 5 bases at V and 2 bases at J, with 14 bases between the two ends. CDR1 SGHTA and CDR2 FQGNSA come from the germline V gene. CDR3 sequence (DNA): TGTGCCAGCAGCCGGGTGGGGACGTACACAGATACGCAGTATTTT. Protein sequence: CASSRVGTYTDTQYF. The whole variable domain, remainder taken from reference TRBV7-2 and TRBJ2-3, is GAGVSQSPSNKVTEKGKDVELRCDPISGHTALYWYRQSLGQGLEFLIYFQGNSAPDKSGLPSDRFSAERTGGSVSTLTIQRTQQEDSAVYLCASSRVGTYTDTQYFGPGTRLTVL.

CDR3 bases: TGTGCCAGCAGCTTTAGACCGGGACTAGCGGGGGGGCACCAAGAGACCCAGTACTTC. Translated: CASSFRPGLAGGHQETQYF. The J gene is TRBJ2-5, the V gene TRBV7-9; 16 nucleotides align to TRBD2. CDR3 length: 19 residues. The V gene end was trimmed by 3 bases and the J gene end by 0 bases; junction bases not matched to a gene: 7. Germline V gene lookup returns CDR1 SEHNR and CDR2 FQNEAQ (reference sequence).

This chain uses TRBV19 with TRBJ1-2; D might be TRBD1 (6 bases). This CDR3 is 13 amino acids long. Germline V CDR1 and CDR2: LNHDA, SQIVND (reference sequence). Between the trimmed V and J ends, which lost 6 bases and 3 bases, there was a span of 11 bases. The CDR3 DNA reads TGTGCCAGTAGATACGACAGGTACTATGGCTACACCTTC. Translating it yields CASRYDRYYGYTF.

CDR3 protein: CASSEFPSGSTGELFF. CDR3 sequence (DNA): TGTGCCAGCAGTGAATTCCCGAGCGGGAGTACCGGGGAGCTGTTTTTT. The chain recombines TRBV25-1 with TRBJ2-2; 8 bases are a match to TRBD2. CDR1 and CDR2 (germline): MGHDK, SYGVNS. V shed 1 base and J 5 bases; nucleotides not matched to a gene: 6. This CDR3 comprises 16 residues.

This chain uses TRBV9 with TRBJ2-3; D possibly matches TRBD1 or TRBD2 (5 bases each). V was clipped by 4 bases and J by 2 bases, with 14 bases between them. Germline V CDR1 and CDR2: SGDLS, YYNGEE. This CDR3 contains 15 residues. The CDR3 spells CASSPEGQPTDTQYF. The CDR3 region has the DNA TGTGCCAGCAGCCCCGAGGGGCAGCCCACAGATACGCAGTATTTT. Full variable domain (rest looked up from reference TRBV9 and TRBJ2-3): DSGVTQTPKHLITATGQRVTLRCSPRSGDLSVYWYQQSLDQGLQFLIQYYNGEERAKGNILERFSAQQFPDLHSELNLSSLELGDSALYFCASSPEGQPTDTQYFGPGTRLTVL.

The rearrangement uses TRBV4-3 and TRBJ1-2; a weak D match, TRBD1 (6 bases). The length of the CDR3 is 16 residues. Germline V gene sequence: CDR1 LGHNA, CDR2 YSLEER. V gave up 0 bases and J gave up 5 bases, with 16 bases separating them. The CDR3 DNA reads TGCGCCAGCAGCCAAGAATGGCGCAGGGGAAGGTATGGCTACACCTTC. The encoded protein is CASSQEWRRGRYGYTF.

The DNA for the CDR3 is TGTGCCAGCAGCTTAGTGGGGTATGGCTACACCTTC. Amino acids: CASSLVGYGYTF. The rearrangement uses TRBV7-2 and TRBJ1-2; D is ambiguous. CDR3 size: 12 residues. Germline lookup yields CDR1 SGHTA and CDR2 FQGNSA. V lost 1 base and J lost 5, with 5 bases in between.

V and J are TRBV30 and TRBJ1-2; no clear D. The CDR3 extends over 11 amino acids. Germline CDR1 GTSNPN, CDR2 SVGIG (reference sequence). Trimming pared 2 bases from V and 8 bases from J, leaving 9 bases between. The CDR3 DNA reads as TGTGCCTGGAGTAGTGGGGTCGGCTACACCTTC. Its protein is CAWSSGVGYTF.

The chain combines TRBV5-8 with TRBJ1-5; D is perhaps TRBD1 (6 bases). Trimming removed 0 bases from V and 0 bases from J, with 10 bases in between. Germline V gives CDR1 SGHTS, CDR2 YDEGEE. This CDR3 region has 16 residues. Written as DNA, the CDR3 is TGTGCCAGCAGCTTGGGGGACAACCATAGCAATCAGCCCCAGCATTTT. Translating gives CASSLGDNHSNQPQHF.

The chain has TRBV18 and TRBJ1-2, with no clear D. The CDR3 contains 19 residues. Per germline, CDR1 KGHSH and CDR2 LQKENI. Trimming took off 4 bases at V and 0 bases at J, with 24 bases between the two ends. Here the CDR3 DNA reads TGTGCCAGCTCACAATTCGCAGTGATAGAAGGAAGTGCTAACTATGGCTACACCTTC. It is translated as CASSQFAVIEGSANYGYTF.

This chain connects TRBV28 to TRBJ1-3, with D perhaps TRBD1 (5 bases). The germline V and J ends were trimmed by 6 bases and 14 bases, with 14 bases remaining between them. Germline CDR1 reads MDHEN; CDR2 reads SYDVKM. This CDR3 has 11 amino acids. CDR3 coding DNA: TGTGCCAGCAGCACGTCCGGGACCCTATATTTT. It specifies CASSTSGTLYF.

The chain links TRBV6-1 to TRBJ2-5; the D is unclear. The V end lost 3 bases, the J end lost 2 bases, and 1 base lay between the germline ends. The CDR3 is 11 amino acids. Germline CDR1 is MNHNS and CDR2 is SASEGT. The CDR3 nucleotides read TGTGCCAGCAGTGATCAAGAGACCCAGTACTTC. It is translated as CASSDQETQYF.

The genes are TRBV6-5 and TRBJ2-1; 8 nucleotides agree with TRBD2. Germline CDR1 is MNHEY and CDR2 is SVGAGI. The CDR3 sequence is 14 residues long. V trimming: 1 base; J trimming: 10 bases; junction bases outside the gene matches: 6. The CDR3 here is CASSYFGTSGEQFF. CDR3 bases: TGTGCCAGCAGTTACTTCGGGACTAGTGGCGAGCAGTTCTTC.

The chain combines TRBV28 with TRBJ2-2; no clear D gene. V was clipped by 3 bases and J by 9 bases, with 8 bases between them. The CDR3 runs to 12 residues. The germline V gene encodes CDR1 MDHEN and CDR2 SYDVKM. CDR3: CASSFLGRELFF. The CDR3 DNA follows: TGTGCCAGCAGTTTTCTTGGCCGGGAGCTGTTTTTT.

This clone showed up just once. The chain combines TRBV9 with TRBJ2-1; TRBD2 might be the D (5 bases). The CDR3 consists of 13 residues. The ends were cut back, 4 bases at V and 4 bases at J, with 9 bases in the middle. Germline-derived CDR1 and CDR2 are SGDLS and YYNGEE. The CDR3, as DNA: TGTGCCAGCAGCCAGGACTCATACAATGAGCAGTTCTTC. It encodes CASSQDSYNEQFF. Full variable domain (missing parts from reference TRBV9 and TRBJ2-1): DSGVTQTPKHLITATGQRVTLRCSPRSGDLSVYWYQQSLDQGLQFLIQYYNGEERAKGNILERFSAQQFPDLHSELNLSSLELGDSALYFCASSQDSYNEQFFGPGTRLTVL.

V usage is TRBV28 and J usage is TRBJ1-2, with 7 bases aligning to TRBD1. The V segment lost 7 bases and the J segment 5 bases; nucleotides outside the gene matches: 10. The germline gives CDR1 MDHEN, CDR2 SYDVKM. CDR3 size: 14 residues. CDR3 loop: CASNAFDRAYGYTF. The DNA of the CDR3 is TGTGCCAGCAACGCCTTTGACAGGGCTTATGGCTACACCTTC.

This clone was seen just once. The gene calls are TRBV18 and TRBJ2-1, with TRBD2 matching over 7 bases. CDR1 is KGHSH, CDR2 LQKENI, per germline. V shed 3 bases, J shed 7 bases, and the junction held 6 bases outside the gene matches. This CDR3 comprises 14 residues. The CDR3 DNA sequence: TGTGCCAGCTCACCGAGTCTAGCGGCGAATGAGCAGTTCTTC. It encodes CASSPSLAANEQFF. The variable domain in full, with the rest retrieved from reference TRBV18 and TRBJ2-1, is NAGVMQNPRHLVRRRGQEARLRCSPMKGHSHVYWYRQLPEEGLKFMVYLQKENIIDESGMPKERFSAEFPKEGPSILRIQQVVRGDSAAYFCASSPSLAANEQFFGPGTRLTVL.

This chain links TRBV27 with TRBJ2-5, with unresolved D. Germline V gene lookup returns CDR1 MNHEY and CDR2 SMNVEV (reference sequence). Trimming removed 6 bases at V and 2 bases at J, with 13 bases between. CDR3 size: 14 residues. CDR3 amino acids: CASSPREDQETQYF. In DNA form, the CDR3 reads TGTGCCAGCAGCCCGAGAGAAGATCAAGAGACCCAGTACTTC.

The chain employs TRBV30 and TRBJ2-3; possibly TRBD1 or TRBD2 for D (5 bases each). The CDR3 length is 15 residues. Trimming cost V 4 bases and J 3 bases, with 17 bases left between them. Germline V lookup: CDR1 GTSNPN, CDR2 SVGIG (reference sequence). This CDR3 is CAWTGTSASTDTQYF. CDR3 nucleotide sequence: TGTGCCTGGACCGGGACCTCCGCGAGTACAGATACGCAGTATTTT.

The CDR3 protein is CASSLGRGLQPQHF. DNA for the CDR3: TGTGCCAGTAGCTTAGGCAGGGGGCTTCAGCCCCAGCATTTT. J is TRBJ1-5 and V is TRBV19; 8 nucleotides match TRBD1. This CDR3 comprises 14 residues. Germline values: CDR1 LNHDA, CDR2 SQIVND (reference sequence). V was pared by 6 bases and J by 6 bases, with 7 bases of the junction left unmatched.

This clone was detected once. One end of the junction varies from germline; a read error may be responsible. V is TRBV6-1 and J is TRBJ1-2, with a weak D call TRBD1 (5 bases). The CDR3 totals 15 residues. Germline CDR1 and CDR2: MNHNS and SASEGT. DNA of the CDR3: TGTGCCAGCAGTGAAGGGACACGGGGAAAATTTGAGTCCGGCTTC. Its translation is CASSEGTRGKFESGF.

Turning to this clone: Other DNA sequences within the sample encode an identical CDR3. The rearrangement links TRBV9 to TRBJ2-2; unclear D gene. Germline CDR1 reads SGDLS; CDR2 reads YYNGEE. This CDR3 spans 13 amino acids. The V end was cut by 0 bases, the J end by 6 bases, with 6 bases between. This CDR3 reads CASSVVGSGELFF. CDR3 coding DNA: TGTGCCAGCAGCGTAGTGGGGTCCGGGGAGCTGTTTTTT.